This T cell receptor (beta chain) was identified during a study of control samples from healthy donors and cancer patients. Per the germline V gene, CDR1 is SNHLY and CDR2 is FYNNEI. V was clipped by 3 bases and J by 11 bases, with 17 bases between them. The CDR3 covers 14 residues. Assay used: immunoSEQ multiplex PCR; TCRdb lists only in-frame clones, some missing. The repertoire holds over 100,000 clones, with about 93% as singletons. The clonotype originates from a man aged 35-49 years in good health. The J gene is TRBJ1-5, the V gene TRBV2; the D is unclear. Sequencing input: blood. The CDR3: CASSEPGLPGAQHF. For the CDR3, the DNA is TGTGCCAGCAGTGAGCCAGGTCTGCCTGGGGCCCAGCATTTT.